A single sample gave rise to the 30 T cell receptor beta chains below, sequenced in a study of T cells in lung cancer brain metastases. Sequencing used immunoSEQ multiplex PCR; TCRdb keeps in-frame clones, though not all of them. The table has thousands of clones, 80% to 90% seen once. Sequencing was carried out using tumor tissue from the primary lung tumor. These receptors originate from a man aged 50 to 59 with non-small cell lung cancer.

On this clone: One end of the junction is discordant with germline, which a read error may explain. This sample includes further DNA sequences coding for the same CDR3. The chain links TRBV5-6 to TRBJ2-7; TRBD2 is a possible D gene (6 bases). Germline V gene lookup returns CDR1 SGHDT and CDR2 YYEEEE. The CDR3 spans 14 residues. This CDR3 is CASSFPGLAYEQYF. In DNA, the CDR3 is TGTGCCAGCAGCTTTCCGGGACTCGCCTACGAGCAATACTTC.

Here the CDR3 reads CASSFQGNYEQYF. The CDR3, as DNA: TGCGCCAGCAGCTTCCAGGGTAACTACGAGCAGTACTTC. The chain combines TRBV5-1 with TRBJ2-7; tentatively, D is TRBD1 (5 bases). The V end lost 2 bases, the J end lost 3 bases, and 9 bases lay between the germline ends. Germline CDR1 SGHRS, CDR2 YFSETQ. The CDR3 length is 13 residues.

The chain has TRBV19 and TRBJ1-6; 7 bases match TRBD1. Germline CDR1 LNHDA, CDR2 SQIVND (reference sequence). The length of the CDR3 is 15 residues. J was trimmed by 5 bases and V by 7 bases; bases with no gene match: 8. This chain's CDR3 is CASTRDRLNNSPLHF. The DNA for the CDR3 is TGTGCCAGTACCCGGGACAGACTAAATAATTCACCCCTCCACTTT.

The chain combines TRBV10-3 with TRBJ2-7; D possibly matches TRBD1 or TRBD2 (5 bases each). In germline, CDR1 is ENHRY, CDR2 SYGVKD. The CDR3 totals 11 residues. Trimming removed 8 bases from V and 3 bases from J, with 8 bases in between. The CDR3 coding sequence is TGTGCCATCGGGGGAAACTACGAGCAGTACTTC. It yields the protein CAIGGNYEQYF.

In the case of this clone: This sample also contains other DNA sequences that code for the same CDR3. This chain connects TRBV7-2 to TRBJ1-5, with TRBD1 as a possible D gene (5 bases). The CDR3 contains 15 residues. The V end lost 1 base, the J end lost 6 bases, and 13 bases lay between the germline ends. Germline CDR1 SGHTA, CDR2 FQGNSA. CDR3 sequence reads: CASSLVPGVSQPQHF. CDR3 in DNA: TGTGCCAGCAGCTTAGTCCCGGGGGTCAGTCAGCCCCAGCATTTT.

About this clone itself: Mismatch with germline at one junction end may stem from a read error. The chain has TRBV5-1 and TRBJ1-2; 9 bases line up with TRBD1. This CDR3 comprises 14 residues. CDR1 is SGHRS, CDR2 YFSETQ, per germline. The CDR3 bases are TGCGCCAGCAGCTTACAGGGGGCTAACTATGGCTACATCTTC. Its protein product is CASSLQGANYGYIF.

The chain's CDR3 is CASSPVGTGELFF. CDR3 nucleotides: TGTGCCAGCTCACCAGTAGGTACCGGGGAGCTGTTTTTT. The chain recombines TRBV18 with TRBJ2-2; D unclear. CDR1 is KGHSH, CDR2 LQKENI, per germline. The CDR3 contains 13 residues. Trimming removed 2 bases at V and 5 bases at J, with 6 bases between.

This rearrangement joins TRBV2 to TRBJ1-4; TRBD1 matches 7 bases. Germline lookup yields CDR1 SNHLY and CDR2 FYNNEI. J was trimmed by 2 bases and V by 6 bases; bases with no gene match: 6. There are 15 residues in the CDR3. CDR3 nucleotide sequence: TGTGCCAGCAGCCTGGACAGGCTTACTAATGAAAAACTGTTTTTT. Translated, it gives CASSLDRLTNEKLFF. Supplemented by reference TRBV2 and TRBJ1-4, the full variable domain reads EPEVTQTPSHQVTQMGQEVILRCVPISNHLYFYWYRQILGQKVEFLVSFYNNEISEKSEIFDDQFSVERPDGSNFTLKIRSTKLEDSAMYFCASSLDRLTNEKLFFGSGTQLSVL.

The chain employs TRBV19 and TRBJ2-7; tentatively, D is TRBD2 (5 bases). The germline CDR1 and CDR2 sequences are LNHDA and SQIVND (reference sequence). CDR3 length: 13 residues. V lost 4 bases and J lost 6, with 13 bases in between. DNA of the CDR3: TGTGCCAGTAGTAGGCTGGCTAGCCGCGAGCAGTACTTC. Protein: CASSRLASREQYF. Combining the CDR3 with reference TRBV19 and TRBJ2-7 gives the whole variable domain DGGITQSPKYLFRKEGQNVTLSCEQNLNHDAMYWYRQDPGQGLRLIYYSQIVNDFQKGDIAEGYSVSREKKESFPLTVTSAQKNPTAFYLCASSRLASREQYFGPGTRLTVT.

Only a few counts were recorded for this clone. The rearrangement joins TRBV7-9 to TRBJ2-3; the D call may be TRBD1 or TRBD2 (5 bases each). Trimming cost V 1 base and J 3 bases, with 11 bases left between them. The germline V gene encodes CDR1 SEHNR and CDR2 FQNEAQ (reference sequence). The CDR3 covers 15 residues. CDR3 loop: CASSLVQGGTDTQYF. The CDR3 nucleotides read TGTGCCAGCAGCTTAGTCCAGGGCGGGACAGATACGCAGTATTTT. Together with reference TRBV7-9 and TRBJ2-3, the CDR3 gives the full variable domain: DTGVSQNPRHKITKRGQNVTFRCDPISEHNRLYWYRQTLGQGPEFLTYFQNEAQLEKSRLLSDRFSAERPKGSFSTLEIQRTEQGDSAMYLCASSLVQGGTDTQYFGPGTRLTVL.

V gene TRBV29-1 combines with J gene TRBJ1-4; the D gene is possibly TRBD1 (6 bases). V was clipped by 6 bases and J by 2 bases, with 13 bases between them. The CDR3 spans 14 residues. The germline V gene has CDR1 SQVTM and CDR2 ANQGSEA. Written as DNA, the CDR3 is TGCAGCGTGGGCAGGGGAACGACTAATGAAAAACTGTTTTTT. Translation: CSVGRGTTNEKLFF.

The DNA for the CDR3 is TGTGCCAGTAGTATAGCCGGGCGAGAGACCCAGTACTTC. This codes for CASSIAGRETQYF. The chain links TRBV19 to TRBJ2-5; D is undetermined. V lost 1 base and J 4 bases, leaving 7 bases between the germline ends. This CDR3 has 13 residues. Germline V CDR1 and CDR2: LNHDA, SQIVND (reference sequence).

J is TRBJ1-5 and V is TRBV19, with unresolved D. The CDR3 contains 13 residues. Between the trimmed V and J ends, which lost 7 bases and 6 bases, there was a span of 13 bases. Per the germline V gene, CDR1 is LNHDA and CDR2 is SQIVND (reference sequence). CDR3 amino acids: CASTPVVSQPQHF. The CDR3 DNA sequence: TGTGCCAGTACCCCCGTAGTTAGTCAGCCCCAGCATTTT.

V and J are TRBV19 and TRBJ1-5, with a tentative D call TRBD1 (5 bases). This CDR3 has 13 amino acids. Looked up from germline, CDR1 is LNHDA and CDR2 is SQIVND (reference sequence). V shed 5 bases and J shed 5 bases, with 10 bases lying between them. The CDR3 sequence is CASSSREDQPQHF. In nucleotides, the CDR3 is TGTGCCAGTAGTTCCAGGGAGGATCAGCCCCAGCATTTT.

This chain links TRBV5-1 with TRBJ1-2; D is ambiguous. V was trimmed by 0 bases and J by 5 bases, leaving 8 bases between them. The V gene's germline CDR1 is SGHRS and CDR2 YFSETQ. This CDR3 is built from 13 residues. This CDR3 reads CASSLEGSYGYTF. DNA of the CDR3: TGCGCCAGCAGCTTGGAGGGATCTTATGGCTACACCTTC.

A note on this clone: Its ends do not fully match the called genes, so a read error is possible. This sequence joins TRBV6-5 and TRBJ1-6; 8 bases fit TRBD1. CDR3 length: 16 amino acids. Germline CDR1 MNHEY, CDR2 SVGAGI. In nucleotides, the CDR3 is TGTGCCAGTAGTTACTCGACAGGGGCCTTTAATTCACCCCTCCACTTT. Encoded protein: CASSYSTGAFNSPLHF.

CDR3 sequence reads: CASSKGYEQYF. Here the CDR3 DNA reads TGTGCCAGCAGTAAGGGCTACGAGCAGTACTTC. The chain uses TRBV28 and TRBJ2-7; D call uncertain. The CDR3 is 11 residues long. CDR1 is MDHEN and CDR2 is SYDVKM in the germline V gene. V was trimmed by 5 bases and J by 3 bases, leaving 5 bases between them.

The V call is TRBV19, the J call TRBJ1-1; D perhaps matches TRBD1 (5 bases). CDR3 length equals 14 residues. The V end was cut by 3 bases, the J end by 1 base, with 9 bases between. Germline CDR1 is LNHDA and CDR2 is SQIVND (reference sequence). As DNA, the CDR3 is TGTGCCAGTAGTATTTATAGGGGGAACACTGAAGCTTTCTTT. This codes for CASSIYRGNTEAFF.

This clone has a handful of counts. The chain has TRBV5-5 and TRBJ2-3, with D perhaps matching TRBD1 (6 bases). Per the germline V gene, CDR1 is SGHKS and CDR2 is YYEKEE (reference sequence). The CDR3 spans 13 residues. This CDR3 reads CASHRERTDTQYF. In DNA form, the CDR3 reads TGTGCTTCGCACAGGGAGAGGACAGATACGCAGTATTTT.

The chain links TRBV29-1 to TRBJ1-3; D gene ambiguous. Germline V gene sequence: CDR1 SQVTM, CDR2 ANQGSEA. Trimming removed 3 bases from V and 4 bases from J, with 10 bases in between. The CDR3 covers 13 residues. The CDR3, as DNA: TGCAGCGTTGATGATGGGTTCGGAAACACCATATATTTT. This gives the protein CSVDDGFGNTIYF.

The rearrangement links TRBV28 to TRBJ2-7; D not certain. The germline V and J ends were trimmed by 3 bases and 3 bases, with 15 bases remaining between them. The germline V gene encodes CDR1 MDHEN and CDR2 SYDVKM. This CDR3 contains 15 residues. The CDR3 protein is CASSLGLTYYYEQYF. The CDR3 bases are TGTGCCAGCAGTTTGGGCCTTACATATTACTACGAGCAGTACTTC.

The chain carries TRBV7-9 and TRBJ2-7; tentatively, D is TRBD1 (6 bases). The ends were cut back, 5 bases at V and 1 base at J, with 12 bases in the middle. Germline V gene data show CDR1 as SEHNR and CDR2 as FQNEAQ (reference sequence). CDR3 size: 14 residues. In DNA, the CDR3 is TGTGCCAGCAGCCCAGGGGTAGGATCCTACGAGCAGTACTTC. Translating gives CASSPGVGSYEQYF.

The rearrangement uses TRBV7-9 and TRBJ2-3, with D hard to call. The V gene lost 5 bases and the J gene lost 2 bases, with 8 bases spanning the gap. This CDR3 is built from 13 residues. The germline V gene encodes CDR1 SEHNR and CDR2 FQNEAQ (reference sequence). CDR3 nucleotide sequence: TGTGCCAGCAGCGTCGACGTCACAGATACGCAGTATTTT. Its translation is CASSVDVTDTQYF.

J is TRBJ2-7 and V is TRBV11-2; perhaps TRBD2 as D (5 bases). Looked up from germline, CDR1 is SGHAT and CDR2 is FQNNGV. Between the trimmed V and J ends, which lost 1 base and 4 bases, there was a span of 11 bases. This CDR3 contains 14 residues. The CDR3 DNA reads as TGTGCCAGCAGCTTAGCTGGCGGGTCGTACGAGCAGTACTTC. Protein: CASSLAGGSYEQYF.

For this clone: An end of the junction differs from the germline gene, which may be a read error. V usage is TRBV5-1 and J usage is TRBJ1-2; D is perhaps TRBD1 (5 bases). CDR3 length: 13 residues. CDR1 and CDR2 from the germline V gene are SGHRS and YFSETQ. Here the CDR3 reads CASSPHPDSPPFF. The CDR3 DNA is TGCGCCAGCAGCCCCCATCCCGACAGTCCTCCCTTCTTC.

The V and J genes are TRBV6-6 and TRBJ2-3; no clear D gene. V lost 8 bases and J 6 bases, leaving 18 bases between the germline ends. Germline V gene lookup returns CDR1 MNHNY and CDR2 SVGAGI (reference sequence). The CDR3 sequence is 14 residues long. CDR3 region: CASGLRQLGDTQYF. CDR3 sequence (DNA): TGTGCCAGCGGGCTTCGGCAGCTTGGGGATACGCAGTATTTT.

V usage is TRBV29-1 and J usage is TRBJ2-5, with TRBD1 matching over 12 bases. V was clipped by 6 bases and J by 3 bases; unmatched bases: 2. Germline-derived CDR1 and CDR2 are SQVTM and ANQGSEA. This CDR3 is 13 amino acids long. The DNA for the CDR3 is TGCAGCGTGGGGACAGGGGGCGAAGAGACCCAGTACTTC. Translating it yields CSVGTGGEETQYF. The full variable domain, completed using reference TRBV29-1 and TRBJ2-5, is SAVISQKPSRDICQRGTSLTIQCQVDSQVTMMFWYRQQPGQSLTLIATANQGSEATYESGFVIDKFPISRPNLTFSTLTVSNMSPEDSSIYLCSVGTGGEETQYFGPGTRLLVL.

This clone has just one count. CDR3 protein: CATSGLVGTQYF. CDR3 DNA sequence: TGTGCCACCAGCGGACTAGTCGGTACGCAGTATTTT. The chain employs TRBV15 and TRBJ2-3, with 7 bases fitting TRBD2. J gave up 8 bases and V 5 bases, and 4 bases lay outside the gene matches. The CDR3 is made up of 12 amino acids. Germline V gene sequence: CDR1 LNHNV, CDR2 YYDKDF (reference sequence).

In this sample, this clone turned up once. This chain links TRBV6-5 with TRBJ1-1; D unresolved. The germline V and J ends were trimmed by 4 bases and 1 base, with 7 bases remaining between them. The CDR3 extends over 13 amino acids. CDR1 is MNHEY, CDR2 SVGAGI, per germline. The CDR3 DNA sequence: TGTGCCAGCAGTTTTAGTCAGAACACTGAAGCTTTCTTT. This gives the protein CASSFSQNTEAFF.

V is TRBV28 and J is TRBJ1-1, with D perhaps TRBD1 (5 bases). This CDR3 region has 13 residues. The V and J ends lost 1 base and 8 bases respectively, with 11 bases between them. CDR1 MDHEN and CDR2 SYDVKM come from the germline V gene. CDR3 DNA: TGTGCCAGCAGTTTATTAACTCGACAGGAAGCTTTCTTT. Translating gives CASSLLTRQEAFF.